Listed here are 21 T cell receptor beta chains from one sample, sequenced in a study of blood T cell repertoires in COVID-19. Profiled with immunoSEQ multiplex PCR; TCRdb holds only in-frame clones, not every one. The data contain some 120,000 clones, 85% to 90% of them singletons. The source material was peripheral blood. These receptors were obtained from a human donor in a cohort sampled during active COVID-19.

The V call is TRBV2, the J call TRBJ2-5; TRBD2 matches 10 bases. The CDR3 is made up of 14 amino acids. J was trimmed by 6 bases and V by 6 bases; bases with no gene match: 7. Germline V gene data show CDR1 as SNHLY and CDR2 as FYNNEI. The CDR3 reads CASSIASGSKTQYF. In DNA, the CDR3 is TGTGCCAGCAGCATAGCTAGCGGGAGTAAGACCCAGTACTTC.

The chain uses TRBV7-9 and TRBJ2-3, with TRBD1 matching over 7 bases. J lost 2 bases, V lost 5 bases, and 16 bases had no gene match. The CDR3 length is 18 residues. Germline V gene sequence: CDR1 SEHNR, CDR2 FQNEAQ (reference sequence). The CDR3 loop is CASSRNLGVRGPTDTQYF. CDR3 in DNA: TGTGCCAGCAGCCGAAACTTAGGGGTGAGGGGGCCCACAGATACGCAGTATTTT. Based on the CDR3 plus reference TRBV7-9 and TRBJ2-3, the full variable domain is DTGVSQNPRHKITKRGQNVTFRCDPISEHNRLYWYRQTLGQGPEFLTYFQNEAQLEKSRLLSDRFSAERPKGSFSTLEIQRTEQGDSAMYLCASSRNLGVRGPTDTQYFGPGTRLTVL.

This clone has only a few counts. The same CDR3 is also encoded by other DNA sequences in this sample. The rearrangement links TRBV28 to TRBJ2-4; TRBD1 agrees at 9 bases. This CDR3 spans 15 amino acids. Trimming cost V 5 bases and J 3 bases; bases outside gene matches: 5. The germline gives CDR1 MDHEN, CDR2 SYDVKM. CDR3 in DNA: TGTGCCAGCAGTCCCCAGGGACAGGGCAAAAACATTCAGTACTTC. Translated: CASSPQGQGKNIQYF.

The chain has TRBV29-1 and TRBJ2-7; 8 positions match TRBD2. The V gene end was trimmed by 4 bases and the J gene end by 2 bases; junction bases not matched to a gene: 4. The CDR3 runs 13 residues. Germline loops: CDR1 SQVTM, CDR2 ANQGSEA. The CDR3 spells CSVGGGLTYEQYF. The CDR3 nucleotides read TGCAGCGTTGGCGGGGGGTTGACCTACGAGCAGTACTTC.

This chain joins TRBV12-3 or TRBV12-4 and TRBJ1-1; D gene uncertain. Trimming shortened V by 2 bases and J by 7 bases, and 5 bases separated the two germline ends. The CDR3 has 11 residues. The CDR3 loop is CASSLPGEAFF. Written as DNA, the CDR3 is TGTGCCAGCAGTTTACCCGGTGAAGCTTTCTTT.

V gene TRBV18 combines with J gene TRBJ1-4; D possibly corresponds to TRBD1 (6 bases). The germline V gene encodes CDR1 KGHSH and CDR2 LQKENI. V lost 2 bases to trimming and J lost 12 bases, with 13 bases between them. The CDR3 extends over 13 amino acids. CDR3 nucleotide sequence: TGTGCCAGCTCACCAGTGAAACAGGGAGAACTGTTTTTT. Protein product: CASSPVKQGELFF.

CDR3 sequence (DNA): TGTGCCAGCAGGATGGGGCAGGGAGGACAGCCCCAGCATTTT. This encodes CASRMGQGGQPQHF. The chain joins TRBV6-6 to TRBJ1-5, with a possible D match to TRBD1 (5 bases). The CDR3 has 14 residues. The germline CDR1 and CDR2 sequences are MNHNY and SVGAGI (reference sequence). The V gene lost 6 bases and the J gene lost 7 bases, with 16 bases spanning the gap.

This clone was detected a few times. The chain is built from TRBV9 and TRBJ2-7; D might be TRBD2 (6 bases). The CDR3 spans 14 residues. V lost 4 bases and J lost 0, with 11 bases in between. Germline V lookup: CDR1 SGDLS, CDR2 YYNGEE. The CDR3 sequence: CASSPSASSYEQYF. The CDR3 region has the DNA TGTGCCAGCAGCCCTAGCGCTAGCTCCTACGAGCAGTACTTC.

The rearrangement uses TRBV10-3 and TRBJ1-4, with D perhaps matching TRBD1 (5 bases). The germline gives CDR1 ENHRY, CDR2 SYGVKD. Trimming took off 3 bases at V and 14 bases at J, with 16 bases between the two ends. This CDR3 has 13 residues. CDR3 nucleotide sequence: TGTGCCATCAGTGAAGGGGTGGAGGGGTCCCTGTTTTTT. Amino acids: CAISEGVEGSLFF.

V usage is TRBV9 and J usage is TRBJ2-7; TRBD2 might be the D (6 bases). This CDR3 region has 18 residues. In germline, CDR1 is SGDLS, CDR2 YYNGEE. With 2 bases removed from V and 0 bases from J, the gap between germline ends came to 21 bases. The chain's CDR3 is CASSVILAVHNLSYEQYF. The CDR3 nucleotides read TGTGCCAGCAGCGTCATACTAGCCGTACACAACCTCTCCTACGAGCAGTACTTC.

This rearrangement joins TRBV20-1 to TRBJ2-3, with TRBD2 as a possible D gene (5 bases). Germline V gives CDR1 DFQATT, CDR2 SNEGSKA (reference sequence). Trimming stripped 3 bases from V and 1 base from J, with 11 bases between. There are 14 residues in the CDR3. This CDR3 is CSASAEDRTDTQYF. The CDR3 nucleotides read TGCAGTGCTAGTGCGGAGGACCGCACAGATACGCAGTATTTT.

Of note for this clone: At the DNA level, this CDR3 is encoded by other sequences in the same sample as well. The rearrangement joins TRBV18 to TRBJ2-1, with D perhaps matching TRBD1 (5 bases). Between the trimmed V and J ends, which lost 3 bases and 0 bases, there was a span of 6 bases. Germline loops: CDR1 KGHSH, CDR2 LQKENI. CDR3 length: 14 residues. The CDR3 nucleotides are TGTGCCAGCTCACCCACAGGCTCCTACAATGAGCAGTTCTTC. It translates to CASSPTGSYNEQFF.

V and J are TRBV5-4 and TRBJ2-5; 14 nucleotides align to TRBD2. Germline values: CDR1 SGHNT, CDR2 YYREEE (reference sequence). With V trimmed by 4 bases and J by 5 bases, 7 bases remained unmatched. This CDR3 region has 16 residues. Here the CDR3 reads CASSPGTSGGGETQYF. CDR3 bases: TGTGCCAGCAGCCCCGGGACTAGCGGGGGAGGGGAGACCCAGTACTTC.

CDR3 DNA: TGTGCCACCAGCAGAAAGGGACAGGGGCATTCAGATACGCAGTATTTT. Its protein product is CATSRKGQGHSDTQYF. The chain carries TRBV15 and TRBJ2-3; 10 bases map to TRBD1. This CDR3 contains 16 residues. Germline trimming cut 2 bases from V and 4 bases from J; bases unmatched to any gene: 6. CDR1 LNHNV and CDR2 YYDKDF come from the germline V gene (reference sequence).

The CDR3 is CASSTRLAGPGEQFF. Written as DNA, the CDR3 is TGTGCCAGCAGCACGCGACTAGCGGGGCCGGGTGAGCAGTTCTTC. V is TRBV9 and J is TRBJ2-1; 11 bases align to TRBD2. CDR3 size: 15 residues. Losses at the gene ends were 4 bases for V and 9 bases for J; bases not matched to a gene: 9. In germline, CDR1 is SGDLS, CDR2 YYNGEE.

This clone was detected once. The V and J genes are TRBV29-1 and TRBJ2-7; D ambiguous. Trimming stripped 4 bases from V and 0 bases from J, with 10 bases between. The CDR3 totals 13 residues. Germline V CDR1 and CDR2: SQVTM, ANQGSEA. CDR3 protein: CSVVTHSSYEQYF. CDR3 sequence (DNA): TGCAGCGTTGTTACGCATAGCTCCTACGAGCAGTACTTC.

This clone was counted a single time. V and J are TRBV11-2 and TRBJ2-3; D possibly corresponds to TRBD2 (6 bases). Trimming removed 5 bases at V and 4 bases at J, with 19 bases between. Germline V gene lookup returns CDR1 SGHAT and CDR2 FQNNGV. CDR3 size: 16 residues. CDR3 sequence reads: CASSQGGLGAADTQYF. CDR3 nucleotides: TGTGCCAGCAGCCAAGGAGGGTTGGGCGCGGCAGATACGCAGTATTTT.

This sequence joins TRBV12-3 or TRBV12-4 and TRBJ2-3; no reliable D call. There are 12 residues in the CDR3. The V end lost 5 bases, the J end lost 6 bases, and 9 bases lay between the germline ends. The CDR3 DNA sequence: TGTGCCAGCAGTCCCACCAGGGATACGCAGTATTTT. It is translated as CASSPTRDTQYF.

The chain joins TRBV11-2 to TRBJ1-5; no clear D. CDR1 SGHAT and CDR2 FQNNGV come from the germline V gene. Trimming took 5 bases from V and 0 from J, leaving 8 bases between them. The CDR3 is 14 amino acids. The CDR3 loop reads CASSPLNSNQPQHF. CDR3 coding DNA: TGTGCCAGCAGCCCTCTTAATAGCAATCAGCCCCAGCATTTT.

V gene TRBV9 combines with J gene TRBJ1-6; D is perhaps TRBD1 (5 bases). The CDR3 has 13 amino acids. V dropped 5 bases and J dropped 13 bases, with 16 bases sitting between them. The germline gives CDR1 SGDLS, CDR2 YYNGEE. Here the CDR3 reads CASSWGEGPPLHF. The CDR3 bases are TGTGCCAGCAGTTGGGGGGAAGGTCCTCCCCTCCACTTT.

This chain links TRBV5-1 with TRBJ2-1, with D tentatively TRBD2 (6 bases). The germline gives CDR1 SGHRS, CDR2 YFSETQ. This CDR3 has 19 amino acids. With 6 bases removed from V and 1 base from J, the gap between germline ends came to 26 bases. In nucleotides, the CDR3 is TGCGCCAGCACCCCAAGGGATGGAGTAGCGGTAGGGTCCTACAATGAGCAGTTCTTC. Its protein is CASTPRDGVAVGSYNEQFF.